This T cell receptor (beta chain) stems from a study of OX40 agonist ivuxolimab in advanced cancers. Study information: With ivuxolimab, an agonistic anti-OX40 (CD134) antibody, patients were treated.

The protocol was immunoSEQ multiplex PCR, while the TCRdb copy is restricted to in-frame clones and leaves out a portion. The data show roughly 65,000 clones, approximately 93% seen once. The CDR3 runs to 16 residues. CDR1 and CDR2 (germline): LNHNV, YYDKDF (reference sequence). V was clipped by 4 bases and J by 2 bases; unmatched bases: 8. This chain connects TRBV15 to TRBJ2-7; 10 bases agree with TRBD2. This receptor was identified in an adult with an advanced solid tumor such as melanoma, head and neck, liver or kidney cancer. This specimen consisted of CD4+ or CD8+ T cells sorted from blood, obtained in a trial of the OX40 agonist ivuxolimab. The CDR3 sequence: CATSKESSGRPYEQYF. CDR3 nucleotides: TGTGCCACCAGCAAGGAATCTAGCGGGAGACCCTACGAGCAGTACTTC.